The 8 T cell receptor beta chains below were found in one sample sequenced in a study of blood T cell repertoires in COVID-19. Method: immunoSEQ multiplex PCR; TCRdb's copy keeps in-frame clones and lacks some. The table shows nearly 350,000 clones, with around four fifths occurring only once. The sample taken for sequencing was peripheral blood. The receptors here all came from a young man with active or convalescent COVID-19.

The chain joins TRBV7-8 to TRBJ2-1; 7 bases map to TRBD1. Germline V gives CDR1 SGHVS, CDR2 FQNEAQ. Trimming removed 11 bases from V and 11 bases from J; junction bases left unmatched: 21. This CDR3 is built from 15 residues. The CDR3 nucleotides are TGTGCCGGAACGGGGACAGTCAATGATGAAGGGAAGCAGTTCTTC. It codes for CAGTGTVNDEGKQFF.

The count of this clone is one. The CDR3 region has the DNA TGCGCCAGCAGCTTGGCCGGGGACTCTGGAAACACCATATATTTT. Encoded protein: CASSLAGDSGNTIYF. The V gene is TRBV5-1, the J gene TRBJ1-3; D unresolved. CDR3 size: 15 residues. V gave up 0 bases and J gave up 0 bases, with 7 bases separating them. In germline, CDR1 is SGHRS, CDR2 YFSETQ.

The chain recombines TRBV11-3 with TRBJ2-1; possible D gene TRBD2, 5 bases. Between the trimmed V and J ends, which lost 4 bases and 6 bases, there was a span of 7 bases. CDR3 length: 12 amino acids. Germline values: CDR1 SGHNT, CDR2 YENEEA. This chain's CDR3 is CASSYTSNEQFF. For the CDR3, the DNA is TGTGCCAGCAGCTATACTAGCAATGAGCAGTTCTTC.

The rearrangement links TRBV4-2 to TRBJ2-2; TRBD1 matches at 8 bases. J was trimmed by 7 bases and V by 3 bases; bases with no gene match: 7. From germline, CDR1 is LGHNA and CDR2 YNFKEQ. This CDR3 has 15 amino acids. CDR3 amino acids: CASSQMDRDGGELFF. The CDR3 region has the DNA TGTGCCAGCAGCCAGATGGACAGGGATGGCGGGGAGCTGTTTTTT.

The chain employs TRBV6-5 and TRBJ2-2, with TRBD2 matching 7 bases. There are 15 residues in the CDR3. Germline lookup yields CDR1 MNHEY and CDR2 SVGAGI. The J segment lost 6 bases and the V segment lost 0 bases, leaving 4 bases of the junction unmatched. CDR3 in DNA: TGTGCCAGCAGTTACTCGAGGGAGGGTGCCGGGGAGCTGTTTTTT. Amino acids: CASSYSREGAGELFF.

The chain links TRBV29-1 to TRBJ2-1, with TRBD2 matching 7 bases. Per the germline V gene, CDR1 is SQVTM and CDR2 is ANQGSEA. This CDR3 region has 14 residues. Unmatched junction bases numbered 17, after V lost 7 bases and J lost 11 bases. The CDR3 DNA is TGCAGCGGGAGCACTGGGAGTGGGGAGGGAAAGCAGTTCTTC. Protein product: CSGSTGSGEGKQFF.

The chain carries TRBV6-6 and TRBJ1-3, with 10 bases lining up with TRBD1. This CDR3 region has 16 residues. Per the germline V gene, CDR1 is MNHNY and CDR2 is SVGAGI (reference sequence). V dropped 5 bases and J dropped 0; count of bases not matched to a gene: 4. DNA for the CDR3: TGTGCCAGCAGTGCCCGACAGGGGGCCTCTGGAAACACCATATATTTT. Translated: CASSARQGASGNTIYF.

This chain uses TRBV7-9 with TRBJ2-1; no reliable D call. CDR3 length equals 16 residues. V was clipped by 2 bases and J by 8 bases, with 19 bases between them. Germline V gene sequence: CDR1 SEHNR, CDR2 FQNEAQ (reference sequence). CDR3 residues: CASSLKSFGHWDEQFF. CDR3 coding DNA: TGTGCCAGCAGCTTAAAAAGCTTTGGGCATTGGGATGAGCAGTTCTTC.